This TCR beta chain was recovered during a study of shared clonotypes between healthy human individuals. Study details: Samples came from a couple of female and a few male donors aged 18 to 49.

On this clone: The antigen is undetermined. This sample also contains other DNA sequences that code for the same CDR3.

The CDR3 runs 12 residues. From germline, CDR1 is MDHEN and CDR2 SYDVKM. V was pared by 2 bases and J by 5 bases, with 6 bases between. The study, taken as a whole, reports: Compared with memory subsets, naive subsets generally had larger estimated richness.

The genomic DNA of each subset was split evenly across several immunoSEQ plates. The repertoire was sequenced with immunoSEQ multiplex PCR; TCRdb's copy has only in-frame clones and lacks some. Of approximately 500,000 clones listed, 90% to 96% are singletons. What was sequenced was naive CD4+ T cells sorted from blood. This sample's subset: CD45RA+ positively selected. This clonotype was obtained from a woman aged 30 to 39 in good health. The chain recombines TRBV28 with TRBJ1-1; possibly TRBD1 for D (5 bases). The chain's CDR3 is CASSLQGTEAFF. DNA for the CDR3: TGTGCCAGCAGTTTACAGGGAACTGAAGCTTTCTTT.